This paragraph reports one TCR beta chain. In the study's own analysis: Reference gene primers were amplified, and this amplification served to estimate nucleated cell counts. Libraries were prepared by immunoSEQ multiplex PCR; TCRdb keeps only in-frame clonotypes and omits some of them. V and J calls and clone size follow that table, whereas D and trimming were derived from the DNA. The sample records 250,000 to 300,000 clones, approximately 88% being singletons. This record belongs to a study of blood T cell repertoires in COVID-19. As for the study in general: Nucleic acid was either cDNA or gDNA, and it came from T cells, B-cell-depleted T cells, or PBMCs.

This sequence was found in a woman between 40 and 55 years old who had recovered from COVID-19. The sample was peripheral blood.

The CDR3 is CASSLARGRDEQFF. Written as DNA, the CDR3 is TGTGCCAGCAGCTTAGCCCGCGGGAGAGATGAGCAGTTCTTC. This chain links TRBV11-3 with TRBJ2-1; 7 nucleotides match TRBD2. The CDR3 has 14 amino acids. With V trimmed by 1 base and J by 8 bases, 5 bases remained unmatched. Germline lookup yields CDR1 SGHNT and CDR2 YENEEA.